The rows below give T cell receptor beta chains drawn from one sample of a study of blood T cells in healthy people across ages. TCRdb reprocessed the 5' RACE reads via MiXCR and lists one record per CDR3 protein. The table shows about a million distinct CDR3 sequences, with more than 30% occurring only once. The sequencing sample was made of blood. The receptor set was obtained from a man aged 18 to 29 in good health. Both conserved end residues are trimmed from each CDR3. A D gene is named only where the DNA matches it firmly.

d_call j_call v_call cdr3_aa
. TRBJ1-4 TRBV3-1 ASSQVGQHNEKLF
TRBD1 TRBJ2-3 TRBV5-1 ASSLGQRHTDTQY
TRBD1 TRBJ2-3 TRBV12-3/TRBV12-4 ASSWQGAADTQY
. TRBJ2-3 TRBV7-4 ASSPEASSTDTQY
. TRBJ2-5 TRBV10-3 ATSREGDSQETQY
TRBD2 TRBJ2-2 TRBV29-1 SVGLAGGNTGELF
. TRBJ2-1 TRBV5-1 ASSGQGSGVGNEQF
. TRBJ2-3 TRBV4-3 ASSQEEWRGSTDTQY
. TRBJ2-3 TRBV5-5 ASSLLRATDTQY
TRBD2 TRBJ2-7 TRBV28 AWSVAGMGSSEQY
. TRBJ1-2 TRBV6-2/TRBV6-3 ASSYRVMGYGYT
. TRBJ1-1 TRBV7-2 ASSLVAWHERGTEAF
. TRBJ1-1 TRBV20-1 SATASAGGAEAF
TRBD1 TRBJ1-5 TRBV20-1 SAQIMDRGTVSNQPQH
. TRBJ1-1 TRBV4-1 ASSQDETYTEAF
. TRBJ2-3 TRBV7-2 ASSSGGQTTDTQY
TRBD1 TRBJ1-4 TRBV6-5 ASSRRDSNEKLF
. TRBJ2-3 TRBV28 ASSSAGTLDAQY
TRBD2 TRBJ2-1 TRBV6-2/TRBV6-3 ASSYWKILAGGDLPYNEQF
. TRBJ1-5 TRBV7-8 ASSKSRNQPQH
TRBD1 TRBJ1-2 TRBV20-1 SARDRKDRAIDYGYT
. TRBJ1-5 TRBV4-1 ASSQVEAVGRSAQH
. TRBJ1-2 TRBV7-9 ASSGNRNYGYT
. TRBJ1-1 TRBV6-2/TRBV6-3 ASSDSEADEAF
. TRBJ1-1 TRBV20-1 SARGEGSTEAF
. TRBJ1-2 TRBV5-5 ASSLGDTNYGYT
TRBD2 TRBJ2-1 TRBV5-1 ASGLRGIGNEQF
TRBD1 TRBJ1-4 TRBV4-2 ASSQGDRTTSRLF
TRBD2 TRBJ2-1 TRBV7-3 ASSSGLAGGPFWHEQF
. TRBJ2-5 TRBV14 ASSQDPPRGATYNERY
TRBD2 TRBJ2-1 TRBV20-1 SARSSGPGASGDSSYNEQF
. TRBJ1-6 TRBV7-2 ASRLGGASYNSPLH
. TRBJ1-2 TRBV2 ASTLQGPNYGYT
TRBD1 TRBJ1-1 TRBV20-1 SAPRTGLNTEVF
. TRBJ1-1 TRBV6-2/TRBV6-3 AGSYAGRSMNTEAF
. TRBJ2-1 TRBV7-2 ASSPSRGSYNEQF
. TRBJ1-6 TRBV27 ASRGSSYNSPLH
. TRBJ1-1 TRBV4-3 ASSQAPNLENTEAF
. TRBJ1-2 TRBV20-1 SPKGGGVASYGYT
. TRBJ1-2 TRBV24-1 ATSDVKRGPRGYT
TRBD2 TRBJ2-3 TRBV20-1 SFGGGATDTQY
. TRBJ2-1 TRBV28 ASSLLSGSTNEQF